The entry below describes one T cell receptor (beta chain). These data are taken from a study of control samples from healthy donors and cancer patients. CDR3 length: 13 amino acids. Trimming took 4 bases from V and 8 from J; bases not matched to a gene: 7. The germline CDR1 and CDR2 sequences are KGHSH and LQKENI. Produced via immunoSEQ multiplex PCR; TCRdb's table is partial and in-frame only. The sample lists 90,000 or so clones, roughly 91% occurring once. The material sequenced was PBMCs. The TCR comes from a woman aged 45-60 years with colorectal cancer. This sequence joins TRBV18 and TRBJ1-1, with 7 bases fitting TRBD1. In DNA, the CDR3 is TGTGCCAGCTCACGCGGGGACAGATCAGAAGCTTTCTTT. It is translated as CASSRGDRSEAFF.